The sequence of this T cell receptor (beta chain) was determined in a study of molecular identifiers for immune sequencing clone quantification. Generation of bulk TCR libraries relied on previously described methods and listed TCR primers. TCRdb fed the PCR reads into MiXCR, producing one record per CDR3 protein. This sample carries 80,000 to 130,000 distinct CDR3 sequences, 35% to 40% of them seen once, and the ten largest clones take 4% to 5%. This clonotype was recorded at least ten times. V was clipped by 4 bases and J by 2 bases; unmatched bases: 3. This CDR3 contains 15 residues. CDR1 is MGHDK, CDR2 SYGVNS, per germline.

The chain combines TRBV25-1 with TRBJ2-3, with TRBD1 matching 10 bases. The sequence was obtained from a human donor in good health. Some libraries in this study had Jurkat cell RNA spiked in. Sequencing input: naive CD8+ T cells from blood, with Jurkat cell RNA spiked in. Subset in this sample: FACS-sorted CD8+CD4-CCR7+CD45RA+ naive T cells. The CDR3 nucleotides are TGTGCCAGCAGTGTCGGACAGGGGGTCACAGATACGCAGTATTTT. Its protein is CASSVGQGVTDTQYF. The full variable domain, with the rest looked up from reference TRBV25-1 and TRBJ2-3, is EADIYQTPRYLVIGTGKKITLECSQTMGHDKMYWYQQDPGMELHLIHYSYGVNSTEKGDLSSESTVSRIRTEHFPLTLESARPSHTSQYLCASSVGQGVTDTQYFGPGTRLTVL.